This T cell receptor beta chain came from a study of blood T cell repertoires in COVID-19. Using immunoSEQ multiplex PCR, the repertoire was profiled, and TCRdb retains in-frame clones only, with some absent. This sample has a few hundred thousand clones; roughly 90% occur once, and the top ten carry approximately 1.8%. The CDR3 runs to 14 residues. The V segment lost 3 bases and the J segment 6 bases; nucleotides outside the gene matches: 4. CDR1 and CDR2 (germline): MGHDK, SYGVNS. The source is a woman aged 40 to 50 who had recovered from COVID-19. The sample was PBMCs or T cells enriched from blood (not recorded which). The chain joins TRBV25-1 to TRBJ2-1; 8 bases align to TRBD2. CDR3 in DNA: TGTGCCAGCAGTGATCCGGGAGGGGGCAATGAGCAGTTCTTC. Its translation is CASSDPGGGNEQFF.